Listed below are T cell receptor beta chains from one sample, sequenced in a study of cytomegalovirus exposure and HLA in healthy donors. The assay was immunoSEQ multiplex PCR, and TCRdb's table has in-frame clones only and misses some. The sample includes 140,000 to 150,000 clones, over 80% of them seen just once. Sequencing used PBMCs. These receptors were taken from a male donor in good health and CMV-seronegative. Both conserved end residues are part of each CDR3. Each record gives: CDR3 DNA, CDR3 protein, D gene, J gene, V gene, clone size. D genes are given only for firm matches. Only some rows state a clone size, as once, few, many or a class for expanded clones.

CDR3nt: TGTGCCAGCAGCAAACAGGGATGTGAGCAGTTCTTC
CDR3aa: CASSKQGCEQFF
d_gene: NA
j_gene: TRBJ2-1
v_gene: TRBV2
abundance: NA

CDR3nt: TGTGCCAGCAGTTTTGACGCCGGGAGGACTTACAATGAGCAGTTCTTC
CDR3aa: CASSFDAGRTYNEQFF
d_gene: TRBD2
j_gene: TRBJ2-1
v_gene: TRBV28
abundance: NA

CDR3nt: TGTGCCAGCAGCGTAGGTCTAGCGGTGAATGAGCAGTTCTTC
CDR3aa: CASSVGLAVNEQFF
d_gene: TRBD2
j_gene: TRBJ2-1
v_gene: TRBV9
abundance: NA

CDR3nt: TGTGCCAGTAGTGGGACAGTCAAGGAAAAACTGTTTTTT
CDR3aa: CASSGTVKEKLFF
d_gene: TRBD1
j_gene: TRBJ1-4
v_gene: TRBV19
abundance: NA

CDR3nt: TGTGCCAGCAGTGATTCGGGGACAGGGTATAACTATGGCTACACCTTC
CDR3aa: CASSDSGTGYNYGYTF
d_gene: TRBD1
j_gene: TRBJ1-2
v_gene: TRBV2
abundance: NA

CDR3nt: TGTGCCAGCAGCCCCTCGGGGGGCACAGATACGCAGTATTTT
CDR3aa: CASSPSGGTDTQYF
d_gene: NA
j_gene: TRBJ2-3
v_gene: TRBV7-3
abundance: NA

CDR3nt: TGTGCCAGCAGCGCCCCATCGACTGCTCCGAACACCGGGGAGCTGTTTTTT
CDR3aa: CASSAPSTAPNTGELFF
d_gene: NA
j_gene: TRBJ2-2
v_gene: TRBV9
abundance: NA

CDR3nt: TGTGCCAGCAGCCAAGGACAGGGGGCCGCCAAAAACATTCAGTACTTC
CDR3aa: CASSQGQGAAKNIQYF
d_gene: TRBD1
j_gene: TRBJ2-4
v_gene: TRBV14
abundance: NA

CDR3nt: TGTGCCAGCAGCTTTCTTAAGTTCGTTGAGACAGTGAACACTGAAGCTTTCTTT
CDR3aa: CASSFLKFVETVNTEAFF
d_gene: NA
j_gene: TRBJ1-1
v_gene: TRBV5-4
abundance: NA

CDR3nt: TGTGCCAGCAGTTTATTCGCGACAGGGATGTCACAGCCCCAGCATTTT
CDR3aa: CASSLFATGMSQPQHF
d_gene: TRBD1
j_gene: TRBJ1-5
v_gene: TRBV27
abundance: NA

CDR3nt: TGTTCCAGCAGCTTAGGGACAGGGGGCGGATCACCCCTCCACTTT
CDR3aa: CSSSLGTGGGSPLHF
d_gene: TRBD1
j_gene: TRBJ1-6
v_gene: TRBV7-9
abundance: NA

CDR3nt: TGTGCCAGCAGCTTATTATCGGAGCAGTACTTC
CDR3aa: CASSLLSEQYF
d_gene: NA
j_gene: TRBJ2-5
v_gene: TRBV7-9
abundance: NA

CDR3nt: TGCGCCAGTTCGGACAGGGTAGAGGGGGGGGAGCTGTTTTTT
CDR3aa: CASSDRVEGGELFF
d_gene: TRBD1
j_gene: TRBJ2-2
v_gene: TRBV10-1
abundance: NA

CDR3nt: TGTGCCAGCAGCGCCCCCGGACAGTTTGCAACAACGGGATATGGCTACACCTTC
CDR3aa: CASSAPGQFATTGYGYTF
d_gene: NA
j_gene: TRBJ1-2
v_gene: TRBV9
abundance: NA

CDR3nt: TGCGCCAGCAGCCATACAGGGGTTACTGAAGCTTTCTTT
CDR3aa: CASSHTGVTEAFF
d_gene: TRBD1
j_gene: TRBJ1-1
v_gene: TRBV4-3
abundance: NA

CDR3nt: TGTGCCAGCACCCTCTCGGCAGGGGGCAATCAGCCCCAGCATTTT
CDR3aa: CASTLSAGGNQPQHF
d_gene: NA
j_gene: TRBJ1-5
v_gene: TRBV28
abundance: NA

CDR3nt: TGTGCCAGCAGCTCCGGGAGAAACAATCAGCCCCAGCATTTT
CDR3aa: CASSSGRNNQPQHF
d_gene: NA
j_gene: TRBJ1-5
v_gene: TRBV2
abundance: NA

CDR3nt: TGTGCCAGCAGTGATTCGGACAGGGGAAACTACGAGCAGTACTTC
CDR3aa: CASSDSDRGNYEQYF
d_gene: TRBD1
j_gene: TRBJ2-7
v_gene: TRBV25-1
abundance: medium-sized

CDR3nt: TGTGCCAGCAGCGCATCAGGGTCCGCTAATGAAAAACTGTTTTTT
CDR3aa: CASSASGSANEKLFF
d_gene: NA
j_gene: TRBJ1-4
v_gene: TRBV7-6
abundance: NA

CDR3nt: TGTGCCAGCAGCCCGGGAGCTTTCTTT
CDR3aa: CASSPGAFF
d_gene: NA
j_gene: TRBJ1-1
v_gene: TRBV7-7
abundance: NA

CDR3nt: TGTGCCAGCAGCACTACCGGGCCCCGGGGGTACGGGACCCAGTACTTC
CDR3aa: CASSTTGPRGYGTQYF
d_gene: NA
j_gene: TRBJ2-5
v_gene: TRBV7-9
abundance: NA

CDR3nt: TGCGCCAGCAGCCAAGATATCGGCAGGGGGCCGAACTATGGCTACACCTTC
CDR3aa: CASSQDIGRGPNYGYTF
d_gene: TRBD1
j_gene: TRBJ1-2
v_gene: TRBV4-1
abundance: once

CDR3nt: TGCGCCAGCAGCTTCATACAGGGGACCTTAAACTATGGCTACACCTTC
CDR3aa: CASSFIQGTLNYGYTF
d_gene: TRBD1
j_gene: TRBJ1-2
v_gene: TRBV5-1
abundance: NA

CDR3nt: TGTGCCAGCAGTCCCTGGGACAGGGAGGGTTGGGAGCAGTACTTC
CDR3aa: CASSPWDREGWEQYF
d_gene: TRBD1
j_gene: TRBJ2-7
v_gene: TRBV28
abundance: NA

CDR3nt: TGTTCCAGCAGCTTAGGGGACAGGAGTGCAACTAATGAAAAACTGTTTTTT
CDR3aa: CSSSLGDRSATNEKLFF
d_gene: TRBD1
j_gene: TRBJ1-4
v_gene: TRBV7-9
abundance: NA

CDR3nt: TGTGCCAGCAGCCTTGAATTAGCGGGAGCTAGCACAGATACGCAGTATTTT
CDR3aa: CASSLELAGASTDTQYF
d_gene: TRBD2
j_gene: TRBJ2-3
v_gene: TRBV11-2
abundance: NA

CDR3nt: TGTGCCAGCAGAAACGACAGGGTGGGTCAGCCCCAGCATTTT
CDR3aa: CASRNDRVGQPQHF
d_gene: TRBD1
j_gene: TRBJ1-5
v_gene: TRBV6-6
abundance: NA

CDR3nt: TGTGCCAGCAGCGTAGTTCCTTCCCCGTACAATGAGCAGTTCTTC
CDR3aa: CASSVVPSPYNEQFF
d_gene: NA
j_gene: TRBJ2-1
v_gene: TRBV9
abundance: NA

CDR3nt: TGTGCCAGCAGCACCGGACAGTGGGCTGAAGCTTTCTTT
CDR3aa: CASSTGQWAEAFF
d_gene: NA
j_gene: TRBJ1-1
v_gene: TRBV9
abundance: NA